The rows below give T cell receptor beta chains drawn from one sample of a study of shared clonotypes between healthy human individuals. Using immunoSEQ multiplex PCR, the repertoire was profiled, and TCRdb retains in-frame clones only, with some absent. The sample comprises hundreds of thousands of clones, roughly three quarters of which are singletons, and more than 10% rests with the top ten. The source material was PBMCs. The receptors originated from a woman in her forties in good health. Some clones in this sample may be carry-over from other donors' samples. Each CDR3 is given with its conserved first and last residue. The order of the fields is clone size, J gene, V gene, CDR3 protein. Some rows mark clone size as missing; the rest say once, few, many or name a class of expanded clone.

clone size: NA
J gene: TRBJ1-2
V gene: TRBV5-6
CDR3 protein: CASSLAGTGDYGYTF

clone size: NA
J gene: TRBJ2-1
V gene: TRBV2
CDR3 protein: CASSTGLANEQFF

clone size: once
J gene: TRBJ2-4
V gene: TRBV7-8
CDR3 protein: CASSSGQGNIQYF

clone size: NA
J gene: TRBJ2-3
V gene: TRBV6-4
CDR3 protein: CASSVAETDTQYF

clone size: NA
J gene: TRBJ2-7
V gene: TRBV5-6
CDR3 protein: CASSLDPAREQYF

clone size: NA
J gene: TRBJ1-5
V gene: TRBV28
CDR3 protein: CASRRGTAFSNQPQHF

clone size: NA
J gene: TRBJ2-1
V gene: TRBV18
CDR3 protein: CASSRLAGGNYNEQFF

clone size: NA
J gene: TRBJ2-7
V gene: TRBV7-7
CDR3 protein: CASSLGTGASYEQYF

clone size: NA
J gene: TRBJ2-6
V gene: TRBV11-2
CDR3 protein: CASSPPTGRVGSGANVLTF

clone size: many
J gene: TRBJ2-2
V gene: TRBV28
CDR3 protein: CASSTPTGELFF

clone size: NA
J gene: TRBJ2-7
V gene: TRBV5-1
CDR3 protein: CASSLASGTGEQYF

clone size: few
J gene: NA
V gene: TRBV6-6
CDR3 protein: CASSPQPQETQYF

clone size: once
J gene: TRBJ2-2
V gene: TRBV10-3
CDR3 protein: CAISERPGTGELFF

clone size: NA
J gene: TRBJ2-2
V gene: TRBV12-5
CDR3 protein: CASGLGQGGAGELFF

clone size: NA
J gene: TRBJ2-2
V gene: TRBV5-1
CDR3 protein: CASSFSGRASGELFF

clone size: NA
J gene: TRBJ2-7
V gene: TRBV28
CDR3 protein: CASSPPGEIDEQYF

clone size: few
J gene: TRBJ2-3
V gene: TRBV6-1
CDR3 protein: CASSEAGLVFDTQYF

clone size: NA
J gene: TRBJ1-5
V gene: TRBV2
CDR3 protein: CASSQQRLDQPQHF

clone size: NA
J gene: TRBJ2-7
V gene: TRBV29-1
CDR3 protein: CSVGSGAEYEQYF

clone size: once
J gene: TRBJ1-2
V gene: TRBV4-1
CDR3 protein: CASSQDPRTVFLRGLGYTF

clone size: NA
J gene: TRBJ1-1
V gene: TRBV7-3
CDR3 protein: CASSLTTGTEAFF

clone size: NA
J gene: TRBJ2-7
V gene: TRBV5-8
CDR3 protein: CASSSRGQGRGQYF

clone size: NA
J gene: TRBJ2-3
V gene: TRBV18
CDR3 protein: CASSPGQGATDTQYF

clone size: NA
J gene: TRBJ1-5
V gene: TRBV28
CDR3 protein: CASSALPGEYQPQHF

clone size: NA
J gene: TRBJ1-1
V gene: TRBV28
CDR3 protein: CASSLRGLNTEAFF

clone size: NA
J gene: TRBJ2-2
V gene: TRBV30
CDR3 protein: CAWSKTGLDTGELFF

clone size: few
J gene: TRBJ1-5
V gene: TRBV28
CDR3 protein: CASSLTGKPQHF

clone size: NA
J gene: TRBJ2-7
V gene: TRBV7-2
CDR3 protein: CASSLYDRDEQYF

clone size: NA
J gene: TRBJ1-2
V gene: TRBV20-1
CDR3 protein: CSGYSRYGYTF

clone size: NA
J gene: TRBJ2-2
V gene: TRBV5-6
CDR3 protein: CASSVEWENSGRGTGELFF

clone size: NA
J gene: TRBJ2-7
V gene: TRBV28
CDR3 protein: CASSPGEGYYEQYF

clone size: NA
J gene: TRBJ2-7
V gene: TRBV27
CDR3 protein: CASRQGAREQYF

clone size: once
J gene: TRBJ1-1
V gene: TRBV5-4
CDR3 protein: CASSFFVGGSTEAFF

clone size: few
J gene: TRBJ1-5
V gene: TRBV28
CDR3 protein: CASSSSISRGLPRFYSNQPQHF

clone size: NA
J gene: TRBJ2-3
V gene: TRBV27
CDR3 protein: CASSLYLGTDTQYF

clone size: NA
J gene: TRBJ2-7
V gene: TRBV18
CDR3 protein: CASSPAGGRAEQYF

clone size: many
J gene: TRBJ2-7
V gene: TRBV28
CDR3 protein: CASSFQNYEQYF

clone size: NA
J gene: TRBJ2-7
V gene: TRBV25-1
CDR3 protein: CASSEYLGQGAGYEQYF

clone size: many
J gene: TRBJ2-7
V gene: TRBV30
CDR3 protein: CAWQLGGEQYF

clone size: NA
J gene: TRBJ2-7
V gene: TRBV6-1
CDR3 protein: CATRPGQGNSYEQYF

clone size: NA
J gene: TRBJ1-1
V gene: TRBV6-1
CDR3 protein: CASSEEVNTEAFF

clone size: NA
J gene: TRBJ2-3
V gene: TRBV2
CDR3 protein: CASSVQGETDTQYF

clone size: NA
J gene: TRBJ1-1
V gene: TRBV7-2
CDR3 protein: CASSLDGRREAFF

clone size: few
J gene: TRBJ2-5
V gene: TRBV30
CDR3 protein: CAWSLGLAGGYQETQYF

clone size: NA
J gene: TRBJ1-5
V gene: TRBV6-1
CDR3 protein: CASSGVGGNQPQHF

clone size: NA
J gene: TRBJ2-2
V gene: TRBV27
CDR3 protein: CASSFVAGVTGELFF

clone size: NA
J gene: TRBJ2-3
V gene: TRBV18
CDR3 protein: CASVSLGTDTQYF